This T cell receptor (beta chain) was captured in a study of low-dose radiotherapy and immunotherapy resistance in tumors. Both TCRalpha and TCRbeta chains were reverse transcribed with V-gene-specific primers. The authors ran around 19 PCR cycles to amplify TCRs with a constant-region primer and V-primer adapter. The mRNA that was isolated underwent amplification by in vitro transcription. Each CDR3 protein gets one entry after TCRdb re-called the reads with MiXCR. This table has 8,300 or so distinct CDR3 sequences, 61% appearing once. The CDR3 length is 15 residues. Germline-derived CDR1 and CDR2 are SGHRS and YFSETQ. The junction had 7 bases not matched to a gene; V was cut back by 3 bases and J by 5 bases.

This TCR derives from a human donor with advanced metastatic prostate, ovarian, gallbladder or colorectal cancer (not recorded which). This table probably holds off-target reads from a library built for another chain. V usage is TRBV5-1 and J usage is TRBJ2-7; 11 bases are a match to TRBD1. CDR3 nucleotides: TGCGCCAGCAGCTCGGGACAGGGGGTAGTCGACGAGCAGTACTTC. Translated, it gives CASSSGQGVVDEQYF.